Listed below are T cell receptor beta chains from one sample, sequenced in a study of blood T cell repertoires in COVID-19. The protocol was immunoSEQ multiplex PCR, while the TCRdb copy is restricted to in-frame clones and leaves out a portion. The data show hundreds of thousands of clones, more than 70% seen once. Sequencing was done on a sample of peripheral blood. The receptors derive from a man in his forties with acute or convalescent COVID-19. CDR3s include the opening cysteine and the closing phenylalanine or tryptophan.

>TRBV28|TRBJ1-5
CASSPLFGAQHF
>TRBV27|TRBJ1-5
CASSPLSGGGQPQHF
>TRBV5-1|TRBJ2-7
CASSLGQDSYEQYF
>TRBV4-1|TRBJ1-4
CASSQTPPPRSNEKLFF
>TRBV18|TRBJ2-5
CASLRGETQYF
>TRBV5-6|TRBJ1-3
CASSLWDFSGNTIYF
>TRBV28|TRBJ1-1
CASSRRGYGNTEAFF
>TRBV3-1/TRBV3-2|TRBJ1-1
CASSHPGTGATEAFF
>TRBV5-6|TRBJ1-2
CASSFPRQGGYGYTF
>TRBV13|TRBJ2-5
CASSWGDRDQETQYF
>TRBV18|TRBJ1-2
CASSPTGGRSGYTF
>TRBV6-2/TRBV6-3|TRBJ1-1
CASSYSDRDAFF
>TRBV6-5|TRBJ1-1
CASSYFGTGSTEAFF
>TRBV28|TRBJ2-7
CASMGWRSGIIVTYEQYF
>TRBV5-6|TRBJ1-2
CASSSSAGFLDGYTF
>TRBV9|TRBJ2-2
CASSVAGVGELFF
>TRBV7-9|TRBJ2-7
CASSLRQSYEQYF
>TRBV19|TRBJ2-7
CASTITDGAYEQYF
>TRBV7-2|TRBJ1-1
CASSPAGEWNEAFF
>TRBV5-1|TRBJ2-7
CASSLVTESEQYF
>TRBV2|TRBJ1-5
CASRRDRGDQPQHF
>TRBV20-1|TRBJ2-5
CSASGGGGETQYF
>TRBV27|TRBJ1-2
CASSFAGLIGYTF
>TRBV2|TRBJ1-5
CASSYADRAFAEPQHF
>TRBV10-1|TRBJ1-6
CASSAAVDSPLHF
>TRBV21-1|TRBJ2-7
CASSTRKQAYEQYF
>TRBV5-4|TRBJ2-1
CASSPSSPRSYNEQFF
>TRBV9|TRBJ2-7
CASSPQSGTVYEQYF
>TRBV6-1|TRBJ2-3
CASSEVRSRSAGDTQYF
>TRBV30|TRBJ2-5
CAWTALRVGTQYF
>TRBV28|TRBJ2-1
CASSLGRGGNHEQFF
>TRBV4-3|TRBJ1-2
CASSQGGVGGYTF
>TRBV7-9|TRBJ2-5
CASSSHDRTQETQYF
>TRBV5-1|TRBJ2-2
CASNSGGANTGELFF
>TRBV5-1|TRBJ2-5
CASSRRDPETQYF
>TRBV9|TRBJ1-4
CASSVGEGEEKLFF
>TRBV5-1|TRBJ2-1
CASSFRLAGGTSGNEQFF
>TRBV15|TRBJ1-6
CATSRGIQVYNSPLHF
>TRBV11-1|TRBJ2-2
CASSLLVAEATGELFF
>TRBV9|TRBJ2-1
CASSVGRGPGEQFF
>TRBV27|TRBJ1-1
CASSLSAGASPTEAFF
>TRBV5-1|TRBJ2-7
CASSPGLPHSYEQYF
>TRBV9|TRBJ2-6
CASSGRGQGHSGANVLTF
>TRBV7-2|TRBJ1-6
CASSPWTRGRDSPLHF
>TRBV20-1|TRBJ1-1
CSASGGQVFPMNTEAFF
>TRBV18|TRBJ2-5
CASSPQGAAYQETQYF
>TRBV5-1|TRBJ1-1
CASSPWQGGNTEAFF